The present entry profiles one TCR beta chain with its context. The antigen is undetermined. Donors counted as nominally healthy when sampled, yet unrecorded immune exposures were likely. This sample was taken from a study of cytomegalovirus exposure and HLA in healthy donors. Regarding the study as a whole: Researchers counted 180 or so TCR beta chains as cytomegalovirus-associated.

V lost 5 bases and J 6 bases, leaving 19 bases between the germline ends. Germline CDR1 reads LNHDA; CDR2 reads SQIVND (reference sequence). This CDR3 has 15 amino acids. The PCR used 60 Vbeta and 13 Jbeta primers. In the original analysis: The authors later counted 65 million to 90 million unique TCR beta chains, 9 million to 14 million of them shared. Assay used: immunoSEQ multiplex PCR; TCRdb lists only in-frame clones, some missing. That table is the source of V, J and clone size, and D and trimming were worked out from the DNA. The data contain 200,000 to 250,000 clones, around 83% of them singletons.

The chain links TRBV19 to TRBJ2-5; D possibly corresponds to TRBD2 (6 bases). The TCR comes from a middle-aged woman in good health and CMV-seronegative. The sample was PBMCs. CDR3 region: CASSLGATSMQTQYF. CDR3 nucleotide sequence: TGTGCCAGTAGTTTGGGCGCGACTAGTATGCAGACCCAGTACTTC.